These T cell receptor beta chains were read from a single sample in a study of blood T cell repertoires in COVID-19. Only in-frame clones appear in the TCRdb table, and some are missing; sequencing was by immunoSEQ multiplex PCR. The top ten clones hold more than 0.25% of a sample with just over 650,000 clones, over 80% of them seen once. Sequenced material: peripheral blood. The receptors here all came from a woman under 30 with acute or convalescent COVID-19. CDR3s leave out the opening cysteine and the closing phenylalanine or tryptophan. Fields, in order: clone size, J gene, V gene, CDR3 protein. Only part of the rows carry a size: once, few, many, or a class if the clone is expanded.

- TRBJ1-5 TRBV27 ASRGDRYQPQH
- TRBJ2-1 TRBV4-3 ASSQGDNYNEQF
- TRBJ2-3 TRBV3-1/TRBV3-2 ASSQVHNTQY
- TRBJ2-1 TRBV3-1/TRBV3-2 ASSQDWIPLRWQF
- TRBJ1-6 TRBV18 ASSPTDRGGSYNSPLH
- TRBJ2-7 TRBV6-5 ASSYSTSGTYEQY
- TRBJ2-2 TRBV7-9 ASSLTTGSGELF
- TRBJ2-2 TRBV2 ASSRNRGGTGELF
- TRBJ2-1 TRBV7-9 ASSDRDTGEQF
- TRBJ1-2 TRBV28 ASGTSTGANYGYT
- TRBJ1-5 TRBV25-1 ASSAMTGTQH
- TRBJ2-2 TRBV7-2 ASSLRRRGSGELF
once TRBJ2-1 TRBV6-1 ASGEAESSYNEQF
- TRBJ1-4 TRBV25-1 ASSQRSGTGVIEKLF
- TRBJ1-1 TRBV19 ASSHLRNTEAF
- TRBJ1-2 TRBV29-1 SVEGGARGYT
- TRBJ2-1 TRBV24-1 ATSAPGVTGYNEQF